This T cell receptor beta chain was observed in a study of CD8 T cells in Susac syndrome. CDR1 is SGHVS and CDR2 is FNYEAQ in the germline V gene. This CDR3 comprises 13 residues. V lost 0 bases and J 2 bases, leaving 5 bases between the germline ends. Random hexamers were used to reverse transcribe the RNA input (about 0.5 to 1 ug). A single record per CDR3 protein comes from TCRdb applying MiXCR to the immunoSEQ multiplex PCR reads. This table has under 550,000 distinct CDR3 sequences, around 85% appearing once. TCR beta from blood CD8+ and CD4+ T cells was sequenced. This clonotype was observed a few times.

The sample was CD8+ T cells from PBMCs. The clonotype comes from a human donor with multiple sclerosis. The rearrangement joins TRBV7-6 to TRBJ2-7; no definite D call. CDR3 sequence reads: CASSLATAYEQYF. The CDR3 DNA is TGTGCCAGCAGCTTAGCAACAGCCTACGAGCAGTACTTC.